This T cell receptor beta chain comes out of a study of T cells in Graves' hyperthyroidism and ophthalmopathy. The CDR3 totals 15 residues. Germline CDR1 SGHKS, CDR2 YYEKEE (reference sequence). V lost 0 bases and J lost 1, with 8 bases in between. Amplified TCR beta CDR3 regions came from RNA transcripts. A set of HTBI primers served as the primers for a first-round RT-PCR of the TCR CDR3. TCRdb analysed the multiplex PCR reads with MiXCR anew, one entry per CDR3 protein. This sample yields hundreds of thousands of distinct CDR3 sequences, of which under 25% are seen a single time; under 35% belongs to the top ten. Findings and caveats of the study: Separation of ophthalmopathy from stable hyperthyroidism was achieved by a 13 V-J model.

Note on this clonotype: What it binds is not known.

This sample holds PBMCs from about 9.3 ml fresh peripheral blood. V and J are TRBV5-5 and TRBJ1-5; a weak D match, TRBD1 (5 bases). The source is a man aged 30 to 45 with Graves' ophthalmopathy. Input material: blood. CDR3 loop: CASSLVGVSNQPQHF. CDR3 coding DNA: TGTGCCAGCAGCTTGGTAGGGGTGAGCAATCAGCCCCAGCATTTT.